The rows below give T cell receptor beta chains drawn from one sample of a study of PD-1 blockade in classical Hodgkin lymphoma. This table comes from immunoSEQ multiplex PCR, and its TCRdb copy is limited to in-frame clones, with some not included. The repertoire holds over 10,000 clones, with roughly 86% as singletons. This specimen consisted of CD4+ T cells from blood, obtained before the fourth cycle of nivolumab. Receptor source: a human donor with classical Hodgkin lymphoma. CDR3s include the opening cysteine and the closing phenylalanine or tryptophan. Where a row states a size, it is once, few, many or the class of an expanded clone; other rows omit it.

V	size	J	CDR3
TRBV29-1	NA	TRBJ2-5	CSVEVGMGSGETQYF
TRBV11-2	few	TRBJ2-1	CASSLGSGSPNEQFF
TRBV27	NA	TRBJ1-1	CASHGTAFGDTEAFF
TRBV6-6	NA	TRBJ2-1	CASAPSSYNEQFF
TRBV2	few	TRBJ2-2	CASTWNTGELFF
TRBV15	NA	TRBJ2-3	CATYRGGSGRIDTQYF
TRBV5-1	NA	TRBJ2-3	CASSHSGTGTDTQYF
TRBV9	NA	TRBJ2-2	CASSVFGAANTGELFF
TRBV28	once	TRBJ1-2	CASSSPTGVGYTF
TRBV30	few	TRBJ1-5	CAWSKQGMQPQHF
TRBV5-1	NA	TRBJ2-3	CASSLGGLAGADTQYF
TRBV7-3	NA	TRBJ1-4	CASSSGTIGEKLFF
TRBV23-1	NA	TRBJ1-2	CASTSRSPEPLYGYTF
TRBV7-9	NA	TRBJ1-4	CAYNRGQTNEKLFF
TRBV2	NA	TRBJ2-2	CASSESGRGAGELFF
TRBV19	NA	TRBJ1-5	CASSMGTGYNQPQHF
TRBV5-1	NA	TRBJ2-1	CASSLVGQGLADEQFF
TRBV7-2	NA	TRBJ2-5	CASSSDAYQTQYF
TRBV29-1	NA	TRBJ1-1	CSVVWQGAWGTEAFF